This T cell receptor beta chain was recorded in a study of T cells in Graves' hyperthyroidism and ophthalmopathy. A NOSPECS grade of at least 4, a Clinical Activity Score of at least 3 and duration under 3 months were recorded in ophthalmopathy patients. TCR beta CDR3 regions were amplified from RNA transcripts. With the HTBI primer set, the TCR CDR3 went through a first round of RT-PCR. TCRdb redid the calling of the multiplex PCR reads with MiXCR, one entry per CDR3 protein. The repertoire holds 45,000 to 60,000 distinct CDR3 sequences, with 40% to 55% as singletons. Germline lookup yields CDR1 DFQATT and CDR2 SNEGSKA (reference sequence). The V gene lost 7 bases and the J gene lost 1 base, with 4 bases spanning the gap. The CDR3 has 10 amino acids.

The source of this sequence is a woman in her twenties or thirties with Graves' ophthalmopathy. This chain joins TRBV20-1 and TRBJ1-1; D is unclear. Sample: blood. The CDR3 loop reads CSVGNTEAFF. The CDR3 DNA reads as TGCAGTGTCGGGAACACTGAAGCTTTCTTT.